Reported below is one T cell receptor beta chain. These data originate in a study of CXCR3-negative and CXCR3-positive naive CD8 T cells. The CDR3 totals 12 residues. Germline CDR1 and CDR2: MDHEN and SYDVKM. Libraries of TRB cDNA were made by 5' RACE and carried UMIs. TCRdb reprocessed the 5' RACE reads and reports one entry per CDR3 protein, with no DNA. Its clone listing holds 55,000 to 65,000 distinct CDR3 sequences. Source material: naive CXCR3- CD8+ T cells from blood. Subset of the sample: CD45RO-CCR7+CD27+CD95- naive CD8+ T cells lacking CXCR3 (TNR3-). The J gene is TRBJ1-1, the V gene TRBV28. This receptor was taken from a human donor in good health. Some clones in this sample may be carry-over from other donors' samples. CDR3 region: CASSLTVTEAFF.